This TCR beta chain was found in a study of shared clonotypes between healthy human individuals. Overall study findings and caveats: Naive CD4 clonotypes overlapped across a few donors at roughly 5.1%.

Profiling relied on immunoSEQ multiplex PCR, and the TCRdb table lists in-frame clones only, not all of them. The sample yields over 1.5 million clones, approximately 98% seen once. The CDR3 contains 15 residues. V lost 1 base to trimming and J lost 4 bases; unmatched junction nucleotides: 6. In germline, CDR1 is SGHVS, CDR2 FNYEAQ. As concerns this clone: Its specificity is not known.

This clonotype was sampled from a man aged 30 to 39 in good health. The sequenced sample consisted of naive CD4+ T cells sorted from blood. Described subset: CD45RA+ positively selected. The chain combines TRBV7-6 with TRBJ1-1, with TRBD1 matching over 7 bases. The CDR3, as DNA: TGTGCCAGCAGCTTAGGGATCAGGGGGAGCACTGAAGCTTTCTTT. Translating it yields CASSLGIRGSTEAFF.